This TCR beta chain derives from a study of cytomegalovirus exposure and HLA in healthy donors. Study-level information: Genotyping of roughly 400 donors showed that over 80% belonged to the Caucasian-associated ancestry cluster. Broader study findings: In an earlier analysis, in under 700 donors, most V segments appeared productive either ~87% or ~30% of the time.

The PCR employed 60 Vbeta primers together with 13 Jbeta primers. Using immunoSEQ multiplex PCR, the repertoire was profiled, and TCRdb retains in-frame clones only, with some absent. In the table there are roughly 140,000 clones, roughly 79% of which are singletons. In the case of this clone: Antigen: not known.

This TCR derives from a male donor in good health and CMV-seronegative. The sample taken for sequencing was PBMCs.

Here the CDR3 reads CASSQAPPRGTGGGQETQYF. CDR3 nucleotide sequence: TGCGCCAGCAGCCAAGCCCCGCCGCGGGGGACGGGCGGGGGGCAAGAGACCCAGTACTTC. The chain carries TRBV4-1 and TRBJ2-5; TRBD2 matches 8 bases. The germline V gene encodes CDR1 MGHRA and CDR2 YSYEKL. The CDR3 contains 20 residues. The V and J ends lost 1 base and 2 bases, in that order; junction bases with no gene match: 18.